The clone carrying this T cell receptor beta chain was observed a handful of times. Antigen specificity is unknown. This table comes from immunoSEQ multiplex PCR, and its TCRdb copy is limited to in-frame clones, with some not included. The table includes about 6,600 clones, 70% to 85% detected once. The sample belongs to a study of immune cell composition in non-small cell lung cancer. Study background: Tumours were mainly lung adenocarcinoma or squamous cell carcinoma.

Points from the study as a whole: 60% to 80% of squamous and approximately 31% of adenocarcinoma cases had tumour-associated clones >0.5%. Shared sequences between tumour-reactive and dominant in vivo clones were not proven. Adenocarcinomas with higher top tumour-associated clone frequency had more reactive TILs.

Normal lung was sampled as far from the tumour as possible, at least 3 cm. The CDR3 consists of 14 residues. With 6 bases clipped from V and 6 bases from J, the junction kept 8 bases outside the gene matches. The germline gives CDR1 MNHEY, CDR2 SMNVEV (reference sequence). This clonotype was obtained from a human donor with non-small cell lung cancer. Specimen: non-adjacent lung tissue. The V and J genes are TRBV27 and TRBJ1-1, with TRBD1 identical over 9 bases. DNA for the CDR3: TGTGCCAGCAGCCTAGGACAGGGGTCGGCTGAAGCTTTCTTT. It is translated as CASSLGQGSAEAFF.